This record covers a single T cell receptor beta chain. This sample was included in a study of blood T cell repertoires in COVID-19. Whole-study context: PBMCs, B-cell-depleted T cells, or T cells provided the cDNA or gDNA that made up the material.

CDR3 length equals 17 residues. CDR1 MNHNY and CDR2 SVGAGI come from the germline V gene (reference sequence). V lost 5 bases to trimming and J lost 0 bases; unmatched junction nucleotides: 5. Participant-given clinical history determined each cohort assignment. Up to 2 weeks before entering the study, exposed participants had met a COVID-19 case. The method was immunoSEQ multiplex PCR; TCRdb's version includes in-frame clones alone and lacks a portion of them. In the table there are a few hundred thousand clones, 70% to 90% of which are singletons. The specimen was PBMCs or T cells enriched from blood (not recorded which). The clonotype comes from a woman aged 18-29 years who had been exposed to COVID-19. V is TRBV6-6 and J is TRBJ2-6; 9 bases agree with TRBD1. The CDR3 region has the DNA TGTGCCAGCAGTCGGACAGGGGCTTCCTCTGGGGCCAACGTCCTGACTTTC. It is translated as CASSRTGASSGANVLTF.